This T cell receptor (beta chain) derives from a study of T cell responses to AZD1222 COVID-19 vaccine. Study-wide results and limits: Close to half of spike-specific TCRs reportedly recognize unmutated variant regions. The donor cohort was predominantly white British with a female majority, and clonal diversity may have been underestimated. It was only after the peak T cell response that any repertoires were sampled.

Sequenced by immunoSEQ multiplex PCR; TCRdb stores in-frame clones only, minus some. The sample lists roughly 93,000 clones; 80% to 90% were seen once. This clone was observed a single time. Its target is unknown. This CDR3 has 18 amino acids. V was pared by 5 bases and J by 4 bases, with 15 bases of the junction left unmatched. In germline, CDR1 is KGHSH, CDR2 LQKENI. The chain uses TRBV18 and TRBJ2-2, with 8 positions matching TRBD1. The starting material was peripheral blood, obtained on day 0 of AZD1222 vaccination. This TCR came from an adult in good health. DNA for the CDR3: TGTGCCAGCTCAATAACAGCCATAGGGACAGGAGGCACCGGGGAGCTGTTTTTT. Translated: CASSITAIGTGGTGELFF.